The entry below describes one T cell receptor beta chain. Its antigen is not known. The junction differs from germline at one of its ends, possibly a read error. The data originate from a study of T cells in localized non-small cell lung cancer. Findings of the study overall: Among the tissues sampled, uninvolved adjacent lung had the highest T cell clonality, above tumor.

Measured with immunoSEQ multiplex PCR; TCRdb has only the in-frame clones, and not every one. The sample has about 61,000 clones; around nine tenths are singletons. CDR3 length: 11 residues. From germline, CDR1 is DFQATT and CDR2 SNEGSKA (reference sequence). The chain joins TRBV20-1 to TRBJ1-3; D is ambiguous. This TCR derives from a man aged 40-75 years with stage I squamous cell lung carcinoma. The sample consisted of peripheral blood, taken before any cancer treatment. CDR3 sequence (DNA): TGCAGTGCTACGGTTGGAATCACCATATATTTT. This translates into CSATVGITIYF.